Sequencing of this T cell receptor beta chain was carried out in a study of response to subunit inactivated influenza vaccine. Study results and limitations: The authors proposed limited new T cell recruitment per seasonal influenza vaccination.

As to this clonotype: Its target is unknown.

The CDR3 has 17 amino acids. Looked up from germline, CDR1 is MDHEN and CDR2 is SYDVKM. With V trimmed by 6 bases and J by 4 bases, 12 bases remained unmatched. TCRdb called the RT-PCR reads again in MiXCR, with one record for every CDR3 protein. This sample has 700,000 to 900,000 distinct CDR3 sequences; approximately 21% occur once, and the top ten carry approximately 10%. The chain joins TRBV28 to TRBJ1-5; TRBD1 matches 10 bases. This sequence was found in a man aged 50 to 60 who received an inactivated influenza vaccine. The sample in question was PBMCs from blood, obtained around 5 days after vaccination. The DNA of the CDR3 is TGTGCCAGCAGCGAAGATGACAGGGGGCAAAGGAATCAGCCCCAGCATTTT. Encoded protein: CASSEDDRGQRNQPQHF.